One and the same sample provided the 25 T cell receptor beta chains below, sequenced in a study of T cells expressing NK-cell markers. TCRdb reanalyzed the 5' RACE reads and collapses them to one entry per CDR3 protein, without DNA. The ten most abundant clones cover 4% to 5% of a sample with hundreds of thousands of distinct CDR3 sequences. The sample taken for sequencing was blood T cells: a sorted CD56 or NKG2C T cell subset, CD4+ or CD8+ T cells, or bulk PBMC T cells (not recorded which). These receptors were collected from a woman aged 18 to 75 in good health.

The rearrangement joins TRBV18 to TRBJ2-1; the D call of TRBD1 rests on TCRdb alone, since no DNA is present to check it. CDR1 and CDR2 (germline): KGHSH, LQKENI. The CDR3 is 12 residues long. The CDR3 region is CASSAGQNEQFF.

The genes are TRBV20-1 and TRBJ2-3. CDR3 length equals 14 residues. The germline V gene encodes CDR1 DFQATT and CDR2 SNEGSKA (reference sequence). This CDR3 is CSARDVPSADTQYF.

The J gene is TRBJ2-1, the V gene TRBV3-1. The CDR3 runs to 12 residues. CDR1 is LGHDT, CDR2 YNNKEL, per germline (reference sequence). The CDR3 spells CASSQVVGEQFF.

The chain combines TRBV12-3 or TRBV12-4 with TRBJ1-4. The CDR3 contains 14 residues. The CDR3: CASRLRLTNEKLFF.

The chain uses TRBV18 and TRBJ2-3; TCRdb outputs TRBD1, but without DNA this stays unchecked. In germline, CDR1 is KGHSH, CDR2 LQKENI. This CDR3 has 15 residues. The CDR3 protein is CASSSGYLSTDTQYF.

The rearrangement uses TRBV4-3 and TRBJ2-3; TCRdb's assignment of TRBD2 cannot be checked, as there is no DNA. The germline CDR1 and CDR2 sequences are LGHNA and YSLEER. This CDR3 is 18 amino acids long. CDR3 residues: CASSSAGSGLRRADTQYF.

This chain uses TRBV29-1 with TRBJ1-3. The CDR3 runs 14 residues. Germline assignment: CDR1 SQVTM and CDR2 ANQGSEA. The CDR3 loop is CSVDSGGSGNTIYF.

This sequence joins TRBV10-3 and TRBJ1-5; TCRdb's assignment of TRBD1 cannot be checked, as there is no DNA. The CDR3 is 14 residues long. Germline assignment: CDR1 ENHRY and CDR2 SYGVKD. The CDR3 reads CAISVGGVGQPQHF.

CDR3 loop: CASSSEGRPSNEQFF. The chain employs TRBV11-2 and TRBJ2-1; TCRdb names TRBD2, which stays unverified in the absence of DNA. Germline V gene data show CDR1 as SGHAT and CDR2 as FQNNGV. This CDR3 is 15 amino acids long.

The chain has TRBV20-1 and TRBJ1-4; the TCRdb D gene call, TRBD1, has no DNA to confirm it. CDR1 and CDR2 from the germline V gene are DFQATT and SNEGSKA (reference sequence). This CDR3 has 12 residues. CDR3 sequence: CSVQGANEKLFF.

The J gene is TRBJ2-5, the V gene TRBV20-1; the TRBD2 assignment by TCRdb is unverifiable without DNA. Germline values: CDR1 DFQATT, CDR2 SNEGSKA (reference sequence). The CDR3 length is 13 residues. The CDR3 reads CSARVGPTETQYF.

The chain employs TRBV12-3 or TRBV12-4 and TRBJ1-2; TCRdb returns TRBD1, unconfirmable since there is no DNA. This CDR3 region has 18 residues. CDR3: CASSLGTGGPIGSSGYTF.

The rearrangement joins TRBV24-1 to TRBJ1-2; TCRdb's D call, TRBD1, is unchecked because there is no DNA. The CDR3 consists of 15 residues. CDR1 and CDR2 (germline): KGHDR, SFDVKD. The CDR3 spells CATSGGVPLNYGYTF.

V is TRBV5-1 and J is TRBJ1-6. This CDR3 region has 13 residues. Per germline, CDR1 SGHRS and CDR2 YFSETQ. The CDR3 spells CASSFTTESPLHF.

CDR3: CASSRDRDKQETQYF. The V and J genes are TRBV5-6 and TRBJ2-5; the TRBD1 assignment by TCRdb is unverifiable without DNA. The CDR3 extends over 15 amino acids. CDR1 and CDR2 from the germline V gene are SGHDT and YYEEEE.

The V and J genes are TRBV20-1 and TRBJ2-3; TCRdb gives TRBD2 as the D gene, but with no DNA this cannot be confirmed. The CDR3 extends over 14 amino acids. Germline loops: CDR1 DFQATT, CDR2 SNEGSKA (reference sequence). CDR3 in amino acids: CSAPRGRAGDMQYF.

The chain's CDR3 is CAWSGQFTGELFF. This sequence joins TRBV30 and TRBJ2-2; the D gene TCRdb calls, TRBD1, cannot be checked with no DNA. This CDR3 is 13 amino acids long. CDR1 is GTSNPN, CDR2 SVGIG, per germline (reference sequence).

The genes are TRBV7-2 and TRBJ2-5. Germline V gene lookup returns CDR1 SGHTA and CDR2 FQGNSA. The CDR3 has 12 residues. CDR3 sequence reads: CASSTYSGTQYF. Together with reference TRBV7-2 and TRBJ2-5, the CDR3 gives the full variable domain: GAGVSQSPSNKVTEKGKDVELRCDPISGHTALYWYRQSLGQGLEFLIYFQGNSAPDKSGLPSDRFSAERTGGSVSTLTIQRTQQEDSAVYLCASSTYSGTQYFGPGTRLLVL.

The J gene is TRBJ2-3, the V gene TRBV3-1; TCRdb's D gene call, TRBD1, goes unchecked for lack of DNA. The CDR3 runs 15 residues. Germline CDR1 LGHDT, CDR2 YNNKEL (reference sequence). The CDR3 reads CASSQSGHNTDTQYF.

CDR3 in amino acids: CSVHPHLAAQQFF. This chain joins TRBV20-1 and TRBJ2-1; TCRdb proposes TRBD2, but this gene call is untestable without DNA. The germline CDR1 and CDR2 sequences are DFQATT and SNEGSKA (reference sequence). CDR3 length: 13 amino acids.

V usage is TRBV15 and J usage is TRBJ2-5. The germline CDR1 and CDR2 sequences are LNHNV and YYDKDF (reference sequence). The CDR3 is made up of 15 amino acids. The CDR3 protein is CATSRDGFSTETQYF.

The V and J genes are TRBV28 and TRBJ1-6. In germline, CDR1 is MDHEN, CDR2 SYDVKM. CDR3 length: 13 residues. CDR3 region: CASSLLKGSPLHF. Based on the CDR3 plus reference TRBV28 and TRBJ1-6, the full variable domain is DVKVTQSSRYLVKRTGEKVFLECVQDMDHENMFWYRQDPGLGLRLIYFSYDVKMKEKGDIPEGYSVSREKKERFSLILESASTNQTSMYLCASSLLKGSPLHFGNGTRLTVT.

The chain recombines TRBV7-2 with TRBJ2-2; TCRdb's D call, TRBD2, is unchecked because there is no DNA. This CDR3 has 16 residues. CDR1 and CDR2 (germline): SGHTA, FQGNSA. The CDR3: CASRQRGALRPGELFF.

The chain recombines TRBV18 with TRBJ2-5; lacking DNA, the TRBD1 call made by TCRdb goes unchecked. The CDR3 runs 14 residues. Germline V lookup: CDR1 KGHSH, CDR2 LQKENI. CDR3: CASSPTRGMETQYF.

The CDR3 sequence: CSAMDRVKETQYF. The chain uses TRBV20-1 and TRBJ2-5; checking the TCRdb D call of TRBD1 is not possible without DNA. CDR1 is DFQATT and CDR2 is SNEGSKA in the germline V gene (reference sequence). The CDR3 is made up of 13 amino acids.